The 13 T cell receptor beta chains given below trace back to one sample, sequenced in a study of CD8 T cells in ankylosing spondylitis. TCRdb processed the 5' RACE reads anew with MiXCR; each CDR3 protein has one entry. The profile shows 250,000 to 400,000 distinct CDR3 sequences, under 14% of them singletons. The source material was blood, either unsorted or a sorted T cell fraction (not recorded which). These receptors originate from a female donor with ankylosing spondylitis or in good health (not recorded which).

This clonotype was detected a few times. Possible read error: a much larger clone is one base away. V gene TRBV20-1 combines with J gene TRBJ2-1, with 8 nucleotides matching TRBD2. CDR1 DFQATT and CDR2 SNEGSKA come from the germline V gene (reference sequence). This CDR3 is 16 amino acids long. In DNA, the CDR3 is TGCTGTGCTAGAGATACGAGCGGGAGCTCCTACAATGAGCAGTTCTTC. This encodes CCARDTSGSSYNEQFF.

The chain couples TRBV10-3 to TRBJ2-2; 14 bases align to TRBD2. The CDR3 is 18 amino acids. Germline CDR1 reads ENHRY; CDR2 reads SYGVKD. After removal of 2 bases from V and 1 base from J, the junction contained 3 bases not matched to a gene. This CDR3 reads CAISELGLAGGNTGELFF. Here the CDR3 DNA reads TGTGCCATCAGTGAGCTCGGACTAGCGGGAGGGAACACCGGGGAGCTGTTTTTT.

The genes are TRBV5-5 and TRBJ2-7; TRBD2 agrees at 7 bases. CDR3 size: 16 residues. Germline CDR1 is SGHKS and CDR2 is YYEKEE (reference sequence). After removal of 4 bases from V and 7 bases from J, the junction contained 17 bases not matched to a gene. The CDR3 reads CASSPTGQGGNWEQYF. The CDR3 bases are TGTGCCAGCAGCCCTACGGGGCAGGGAGGGAATTGGGAGCAGTACTTC.

This clonotype was seen repeatedly, ten times or more. The rearrangement joins TRBV20-1 to TRBJ2-3; 14 bases line up with TRBD2. This CDR3 has 16 amino acids. Germline CDR1 is DFQATT and CDR2 is SNEGSKA (reference sequence). V was clipped by 6 bases and J by 0 bases; unmatched bases: 5. CDR3 region: CSALGTSGGSTDTQYF. CDR3 in DNA: TGCAGTGCCCTCGGGACTAGCGGGGGAAGCACAGATACGCAGTATTTT.

Many counts were recorded for this clonotype. The V and J genes are TRBV12-3 or TRBV12-4 and TRBJ1-1, with D tentatively TRBD1 (6 bases). V was pared by 5 bases and J by 8 bases, with 15 bases between. This CDR3 contains 13 residues. This CDR3 reads CASSPRGEGEAFF. The CDR3 region has the DNA TGTGCCAGCAGTCCCAGGGGAGAGGGAGAAGCTTTCTTT.

The J gene is TRBJ1-1, the V gene TRBV28; unclear D gene. V lost 6 bases and J 9 bases, leaving 17 bases between the germline ends. Germline assignment: CDR1 MDHEN and CDR2 SYDVKM. The CDR3 totals 13 residues. CDR3 nucleotides: TGTGCCAGCAGCCCTCACCCCCCGGTACAAGCTTTCTTT. Amino acids: CASSPHPPVQAFF.

This clonotype appeared a few times. The chain carries TRBV28 and TRBJ2-3; the D is unclear. V lost 6 bases and J 0 bases, leaving 7 bases between the germline ends. Germline values: CDR1 MDHEN, CDR2 SYDVKM. This CDR3 is 13 amino acids long. The chain's CDR3 is CASSEISTDTQYF. CDR3 coding DNA: TGTGCCAGCAGCGAGATTAGCACAGATACGCAGTATTTT.

This clonotype was seen many times. The V and J genes are TRBV7-6 and TRBJ1-5; D remains ambiguous. With 5 bases removed from V and 0 bases from J, the gap between germline ends came to 17 bases. CDR3 length: 17 amino acids. Germline loops: CDR1 SGHVS, CDR2 FNYEAQ. CDR3 bases: TGTGCCAGCAGCCTACAATCGAGCGGTAGTAGCAATCAGCCCCAGCATTTT. Amino acids: CASSLQSSGSSNQPQHF.

At least ten counts were recorded for this clonotype. The rearrangement links TRBV5-1 to TRBJ2-2; 7 positions agree with TRBD1. V dropped 3 bases and J dropped 1; count of bases not matched to a gene: 3. The CDR3 sequence is 15 residues long. Germline V gene lookup returns CDR1 SGHRS and CDR2 YFSETQ. In DNA form, the CDR3 reads TGCGCCAGCAGCTCACAGGGGTTGAACACCGGGGAGCTGTTTTTT. This translates into CASSSQGLNTGELFF.

This clonotype has ten or more counts. The rearrangement uses TRBV20-1 and TRBJ1-5, with 8 nucleotides matching TRBD1. The germline V gene encodes CDR1 DFQATT and CDR2 SNEGSKA (reference sequence). V lost 6 bases to trimming and J lost 4 bases; unmatched junction nucleotides: 5. This CDR3 region has 13 residues. The CDR3 DNA is TGCAGTGCCTGGACAGGGACGAATCAGCCCCAGCATTTT. This codes for CSAWTGTNQPQHF.

This clonotype has only a few counts. This chain links TRBV24-1 with TRBJ1-5; the match to TRBD1 covers 11 bases. Trimming cost V 10 bases and J 3 bases; bases outside gene matches: 4. The CDR3 spans 14 residues. The germline V gene encodes CDR1 KGHDR and CDR2 SFDVKD. The CDR3 DNA sequence: TGTGCCACACGGGGACAGGGGGACAATCAGCCCCAGCATTTT. Protein: CATRGQGDNQPQHF.

This clonotype was counted many times. This sequence joins TRBV12-3 or TRBV12-4 and TRBJ1-5; the D is unclear. Trimming left V 6 bases short and J 7 bases short, with 22 bases between. The CDR3 extends over 16 amino acids. CDR3 in amino acids: CASSPPWASEGQPQHF. CDR3 nucleotide sequence: TGTGCCAGCAGCCCCCCGTGGGCCAGTGAAGGGCAGCCCCAGCATTTT.

As for this clonotype: At one boundary the junction diverges from the germline segment, which might be a read error. V gene TRBV6-8 combines with J gene TRBJ2-1; 9 bases match TRBD1. This CDR3 has 16 residues. Germline-derived CDR1 and CDR2 are MNHGY and SAAAGT. CDR3 in DNA: TGTGCCAGCAGCTACTTCGGGACAGGGAATCGGGGTGAGCAGTTCTTC. Its translation is CASSYFGTGNRGEQFF.